The subject of this entry is one T cell receptor (beta chain). The sample comes from a study of T-cell memory formation after mild COVID-19. Via MiXCR, TCRdb re-called the 5' RACE reads, giving one row per CDR3 protein. The table records roughly 190,000 distinct CDR3 sequences, roughly a tenth of them present only once. CDR1 and CDR2 (germline): SEHNR, FQNEAQ (reference sequence). The CDR3 is 15 amino acids. V was trimmed by 5 bases and J by 5 bases, leaving 18 bases between them. What was sequenced was PBMCs or a T cell subset sorted from them (not recorded which). The rearrangement uses TRBV7-9 and TRBJ2-5; D possibly corresponds to TRBD1 (6 bases). This clonotype was sampled from a man younger than 35 who had mild COVID-19 (a few samples of this study predate the infection). Cell type and time point are not known. This CDR3 is CASSLRLGAVETQYF. The CDR3 nucleotides read TGTGCCAGCAGCCTGAGACTGGGGGCGGTGGAGACCCAGTACTTC.